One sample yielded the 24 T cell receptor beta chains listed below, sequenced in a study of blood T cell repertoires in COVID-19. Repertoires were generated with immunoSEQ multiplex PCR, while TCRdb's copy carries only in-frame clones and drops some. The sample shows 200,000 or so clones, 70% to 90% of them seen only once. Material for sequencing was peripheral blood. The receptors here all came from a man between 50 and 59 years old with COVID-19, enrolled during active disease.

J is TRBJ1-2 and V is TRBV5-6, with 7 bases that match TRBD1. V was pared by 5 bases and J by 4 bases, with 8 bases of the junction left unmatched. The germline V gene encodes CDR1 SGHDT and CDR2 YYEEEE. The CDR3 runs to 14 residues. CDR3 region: CASSEGQNFYGYTF. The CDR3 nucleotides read TGTGCCAGCAGTGAGGGACAGAACTTCTATGGCTACACCTTC.

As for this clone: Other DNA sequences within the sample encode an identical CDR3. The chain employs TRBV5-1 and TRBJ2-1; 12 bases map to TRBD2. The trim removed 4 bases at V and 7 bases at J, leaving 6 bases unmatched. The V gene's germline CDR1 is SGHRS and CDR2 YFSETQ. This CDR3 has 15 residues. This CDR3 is CASSLGLAGLNEQFF. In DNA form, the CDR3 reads TGCGCCAGCAGCCTTGGACTAGCGGGATTAAATGAGCAGTTCTTC.

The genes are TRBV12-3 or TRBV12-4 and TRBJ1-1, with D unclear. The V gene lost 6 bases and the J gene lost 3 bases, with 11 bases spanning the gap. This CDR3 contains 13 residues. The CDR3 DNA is TGTGCCAGCAGCTCGGAGTTGGACACTGAAGCTTTCTTT. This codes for CASSSELDTEAFF.

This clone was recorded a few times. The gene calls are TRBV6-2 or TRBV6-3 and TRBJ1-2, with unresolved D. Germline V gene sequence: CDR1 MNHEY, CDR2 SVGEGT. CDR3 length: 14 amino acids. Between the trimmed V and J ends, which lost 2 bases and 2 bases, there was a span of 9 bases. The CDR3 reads CASSYVAENYGYTF. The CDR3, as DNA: TGTGCCAGCAGTTACGTCGCCGAGAACTATGGCTACACCTTC.

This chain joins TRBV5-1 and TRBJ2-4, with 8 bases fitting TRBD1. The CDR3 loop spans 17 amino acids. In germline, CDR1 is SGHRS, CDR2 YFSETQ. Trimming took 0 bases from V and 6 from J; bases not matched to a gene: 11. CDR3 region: CASSLVPGQAPANIQYF. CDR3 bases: TGCGCCAGCAGCTTGGTCCCGGGACAGGCCCCCGCAAACATTCAGTACTTC.

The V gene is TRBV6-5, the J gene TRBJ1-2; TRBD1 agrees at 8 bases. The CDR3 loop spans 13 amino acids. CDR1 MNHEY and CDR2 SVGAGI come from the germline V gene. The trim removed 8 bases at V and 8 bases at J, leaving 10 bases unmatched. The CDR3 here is CASVNSGGRGYTF. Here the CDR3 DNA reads TGTGCCAGCGTCAACTCAGGGGGCCGAGGCTACACCTTC.

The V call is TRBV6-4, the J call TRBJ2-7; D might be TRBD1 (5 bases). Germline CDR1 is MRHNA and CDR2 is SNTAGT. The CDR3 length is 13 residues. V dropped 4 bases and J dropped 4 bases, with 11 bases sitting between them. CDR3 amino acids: CASSVFAGYEQYF. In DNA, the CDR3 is TGTGCCAGCAGTGTGTTCGCAGGGTACGAGCAGTACTTC.

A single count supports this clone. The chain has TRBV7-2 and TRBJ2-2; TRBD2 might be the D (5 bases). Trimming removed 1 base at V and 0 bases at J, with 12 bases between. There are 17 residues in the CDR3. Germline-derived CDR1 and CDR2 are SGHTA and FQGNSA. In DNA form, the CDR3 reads TGTGCCAGCAGCTTAGATCGCCCACTAGCGAACACCGGGGAGCTGTTTTTT. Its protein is CASSLDRPLANTGELFF.

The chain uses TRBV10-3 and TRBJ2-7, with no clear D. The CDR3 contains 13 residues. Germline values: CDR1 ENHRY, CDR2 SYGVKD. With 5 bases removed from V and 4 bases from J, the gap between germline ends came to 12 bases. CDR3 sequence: CAISRRQSYEQYF. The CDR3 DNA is TGTGCCATCAGTAGGCGGCAGTCTTACGAGCAGTACTTC.

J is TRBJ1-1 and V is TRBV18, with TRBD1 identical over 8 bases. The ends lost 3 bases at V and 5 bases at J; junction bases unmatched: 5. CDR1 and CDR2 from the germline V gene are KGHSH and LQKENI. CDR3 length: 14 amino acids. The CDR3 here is CASSPTGEETEAFF. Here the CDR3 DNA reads TGTGCCAGCTCACCGACAGGGGAAGAAACTGAAGCTTTCTTT. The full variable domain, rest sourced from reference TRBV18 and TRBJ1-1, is NAGVMQNPRHLVRRRGQEARLRCSPMKGHSHVYWYRQLPEEGLKFMVYLQKENIIDESGMPKERFSAEFPKEGPSILRIQQVVRGDSAAYFCASSPTGEETEAFFGQGTRLTVV.

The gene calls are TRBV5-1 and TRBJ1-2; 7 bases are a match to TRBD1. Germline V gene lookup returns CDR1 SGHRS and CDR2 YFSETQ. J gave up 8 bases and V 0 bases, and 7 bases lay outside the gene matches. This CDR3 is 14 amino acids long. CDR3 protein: CASSLVGTVVGYTF. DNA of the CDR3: TGCGCCAGCAGCTTGGTAGGGACAGTAGTCGGCTACACCTTC.

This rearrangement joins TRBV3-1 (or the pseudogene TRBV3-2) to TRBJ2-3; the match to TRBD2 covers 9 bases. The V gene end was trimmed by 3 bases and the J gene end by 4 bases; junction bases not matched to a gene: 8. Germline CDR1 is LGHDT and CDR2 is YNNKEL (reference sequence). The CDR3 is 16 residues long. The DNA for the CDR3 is TGTGCCAGCAGCCAGTCAGCGGGGGGCCCTCCAGATACGCAGTATTTT. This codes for CASSQSAGGPPDTQYF.

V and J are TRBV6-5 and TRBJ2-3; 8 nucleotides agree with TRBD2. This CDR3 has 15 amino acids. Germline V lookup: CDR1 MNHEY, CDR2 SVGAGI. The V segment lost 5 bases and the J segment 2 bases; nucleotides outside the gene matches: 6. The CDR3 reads CASSRGGFDTDTQYF. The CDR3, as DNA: TGTGCCAGCAGTCGGGGGGGCTTTGACACAGATACGCAGTATTTT.

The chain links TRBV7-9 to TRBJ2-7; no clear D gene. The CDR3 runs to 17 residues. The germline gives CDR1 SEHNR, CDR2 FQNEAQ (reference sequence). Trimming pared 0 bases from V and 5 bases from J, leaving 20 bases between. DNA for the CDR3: TGTGCCAGCAGCTTAGCGGTAGGCGGCCTACCAACTCACGAGCAGTACTTC. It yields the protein CASSLAVGGLPTHEQYF. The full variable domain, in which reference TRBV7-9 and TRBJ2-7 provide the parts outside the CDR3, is DTGVSQNPRHKITKRGQNVTFRCDPISEHNRLYWYRQTLGQGPEFLTYFQNEAQLEKSRLLSDRFSAERPKGSFSTLEIQRTEQGDSAMYLCASSLAVGGLPTHEQYFGPGTRLTVT.

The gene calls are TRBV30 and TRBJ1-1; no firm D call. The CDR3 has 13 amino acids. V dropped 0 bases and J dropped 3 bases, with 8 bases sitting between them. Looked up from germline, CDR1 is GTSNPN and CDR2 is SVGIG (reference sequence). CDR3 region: CAWSVLSDTEAFF. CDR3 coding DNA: TGTGCCTGGAGTGTACTATCCGACACTGAAGCTTTCTTT.

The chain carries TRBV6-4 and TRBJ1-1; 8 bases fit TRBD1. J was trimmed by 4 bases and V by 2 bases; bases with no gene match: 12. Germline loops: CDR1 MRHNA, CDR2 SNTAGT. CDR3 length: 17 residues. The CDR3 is CASSDERAGGLGTEAFF. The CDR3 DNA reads TGTGCCAGCAGTGACGAACGGGCAGGGGGCTTGGGCACTGAAGCTTTCTTT.

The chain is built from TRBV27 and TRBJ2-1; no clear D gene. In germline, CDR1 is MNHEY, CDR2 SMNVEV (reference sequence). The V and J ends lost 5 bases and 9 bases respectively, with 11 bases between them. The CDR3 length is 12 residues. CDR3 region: CASSPSGFEQFF. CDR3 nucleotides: TGTGCCAGCAGTCCGTCAGGTTTTGAGCAGTTCTTC.

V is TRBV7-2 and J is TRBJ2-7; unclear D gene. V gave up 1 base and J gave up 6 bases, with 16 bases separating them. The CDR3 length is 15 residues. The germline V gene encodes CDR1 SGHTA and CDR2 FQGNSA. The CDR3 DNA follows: TGTGCCAGCAGCTTAGGTTTGGCAGGCAATTTCGAGCAGTACTTC. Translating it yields CASSLGLAGNFEQYF.

CDR3 sequence (DNA): TGCAGCGTTAGCGGGAGGGCGATTGAGACCCAGTACTTC. It specifies CSVSGRAIETQYF. The J gene is TRBJ2-5, the V gene TRBV29-1; 10 bases agree with TRBD2. V shed 5 bases and J 5 bases; nucleotides not matched to a gene: 5. CDR1 is SQVTM, CDR2 ANQGSEA, per germline. The CDR3 contains 13 residues.

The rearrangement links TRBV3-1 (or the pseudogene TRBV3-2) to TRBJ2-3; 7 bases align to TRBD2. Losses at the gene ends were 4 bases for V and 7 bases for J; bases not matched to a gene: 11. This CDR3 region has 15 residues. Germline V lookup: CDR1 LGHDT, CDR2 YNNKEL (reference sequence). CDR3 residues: CASSLGGSGVNTQYF. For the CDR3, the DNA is TGTGCCAGCAGCCTCGGGGGAAGCGGGGTTAATACGCAGTATTTT.

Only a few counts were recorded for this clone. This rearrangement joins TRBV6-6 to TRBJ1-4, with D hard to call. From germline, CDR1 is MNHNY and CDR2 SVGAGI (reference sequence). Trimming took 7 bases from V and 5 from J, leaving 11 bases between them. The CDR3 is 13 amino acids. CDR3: CASTPRRNEKLFF. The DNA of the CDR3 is TGTGCCAGCACCCCACGGAGAAATGAAAAACTGTTTTTT.

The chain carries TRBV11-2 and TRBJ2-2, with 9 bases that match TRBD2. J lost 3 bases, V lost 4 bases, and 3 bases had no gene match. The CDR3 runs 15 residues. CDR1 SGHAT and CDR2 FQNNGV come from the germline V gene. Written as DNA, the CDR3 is TGTGCCAGCAGCTCGTTAGCGGGAGACACCGGGGAGCTGTTTTTT. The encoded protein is CASSSLAGDTGELFF.

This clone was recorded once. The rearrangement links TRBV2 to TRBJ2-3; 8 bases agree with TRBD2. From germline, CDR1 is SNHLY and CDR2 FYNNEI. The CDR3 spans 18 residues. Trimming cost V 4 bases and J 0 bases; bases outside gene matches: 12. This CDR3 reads CASSVLGWREASTDTQYF. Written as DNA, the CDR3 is TGTGCCAGCAGTGTTTTGGGGTGGCGGGAGGCGAGCACAGATACGCAGTATTTT.

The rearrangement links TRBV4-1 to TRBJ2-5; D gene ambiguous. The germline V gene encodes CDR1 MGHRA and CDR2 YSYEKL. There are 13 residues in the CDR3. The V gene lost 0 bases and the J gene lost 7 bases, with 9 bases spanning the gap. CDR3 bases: TGCGCCAGCAGCCAAGAACCCATTAGGACCCAGTACTTC. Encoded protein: CASSQEPIRTQYF.